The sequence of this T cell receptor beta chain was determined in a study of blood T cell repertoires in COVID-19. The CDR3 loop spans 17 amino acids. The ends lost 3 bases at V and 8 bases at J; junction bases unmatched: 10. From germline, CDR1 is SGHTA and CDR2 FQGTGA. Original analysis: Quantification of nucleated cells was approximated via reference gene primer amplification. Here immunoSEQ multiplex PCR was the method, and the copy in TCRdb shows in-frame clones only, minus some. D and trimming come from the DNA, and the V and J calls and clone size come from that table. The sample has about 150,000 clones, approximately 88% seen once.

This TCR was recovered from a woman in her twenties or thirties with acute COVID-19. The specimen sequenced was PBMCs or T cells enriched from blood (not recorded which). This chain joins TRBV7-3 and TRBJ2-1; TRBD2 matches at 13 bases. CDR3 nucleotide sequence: TGTGCCAGCAGCTTGCACCAGGGACTAGCGGGATCTTATGAGCAGTTCTTC. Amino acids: CASSLHQGLAGSYEQFF.